These T cell receptor beta chains were read from a single sample in a study of blood T cell repertoires in COVID-19. Profiling relied on immunoSEQ multiplex PCR, and the TCRdb table lists in-frame clones only, not all of them. The sample records about 170,000 clones, 79% being singletons. Material: PBMCs or T cells enriched from blood (not recorded which). Source of these receptors: a woman between 70 and 85 years old in a cohort exposed to, infected with or recovered from COVID-19 (not recorded which). Each CDR3 is given with its conserved first and last residue. The D gene is left open where the match is weak. Size is stated for part of the rows, as once, few or many counts, or as a class when the clone is expanded.

J	D	size	V	CDR3	DNA
TRBJ2-4	TRBD2	-	TRBV9	CASSPGLAGRAKNIQYF	TGTGCCAGCAGCCCCGGACTAGCGGGGCGAGCCAAAAACATTCAGTACTTC
TRBJ2-5	-	-	TRBV5-5	CASSVGIAASQETQYF	TGTGCCAGCAGCGTCGGGATAGCGGCCTCCCAAGAGACCCAGTACTTC
TRBJ2-1	-	few	TRBV5-4	CASSRTPLEAEQFF	TGTGCCAGCAGCCGTACACCCCTAGAGGCCGAGCAGTTCTTC
TRBJ2-5	-	-	TRBV7-2	CASSYVRQETQYF	TGTGCCAGCAGCTACGTACGGCAAGAGACCCAGTACTTC
TRBJ2-2	TRBD1	once	TRBV28	CASSASTGGTGELFF	TGTGCCAGCAGTGCCTCGACAGGGGGCACCGGGGAGCTGTTTTTT
TRBJ2-1	-	-	TRBV29-1	CSVDGASVSSYNEQFF	TGCAGCGTTGACGGGGCTAGCGTGAGCTCCTACAATGAGCAGTTCTTC
TRBJ2-1	-	-	TRBV3-1/TRBV3-2	CASAPQGNSGNEQFF	TGTGCCAGCGCCCCACAGGGTAATAGTGGAAATGAGCAGTTCTTC
TRBJ2-1	TRBD1	-	TRBV10-3	CAIAATGDNEQFF	TGTGCCATCGCCGCGACAGGGGACAATGAGCAGTTCTTC
TRBJ1-1	-	-	TRBV19	CASSMIGTREAFF	TGTGCCAGTAGTATGATCGGGACTAGAGAAGCTTTCTTT
TRBJ1-5	TRBD1	-	TRBV7-8	CASSQGQGRGQPQHF	TGTGCCAGCAGCCAGGGACAGGGAAGGGGTCAGCCCCAGCATTTT
TRBJ1-5	-	-	TRBV19	CASQARWQGNQPQHF	TGTGCCAGCCAGGCGCGCTGGCAAGGCAATCAGCCCCAGCATTTT
TRBJ2-5	-	-	TRBV19	CASSQGQETQYF	TGTGCCAGTAGTCAGGGACAAGAGACCCAGTACTTC
TRBJ2-5	TRBD1	-	TRBV24-1	CATSPGQQETQYF	TGTGCCACCAGTCCGGGACAGCAAGAGACCCAGTACTTC
TRBJ2-3	TRBD2	-	TRBV27	CASRKGMGLADTDTQYF	TGTGCCAGCAGGAAGGGGATGGGACTAGCAGACACAGATACGCAGTATTTT
TRBJ1-1	TRBD1	-	TRBV29-1	CSVVPGGAGYTEAFF	TGCAGCGTCGTCCCAGGGGGCGCTGGGTACACTGAAGCTTTCTTT
TRBJ2-3	-	once	TRBV19	CASSPEEGRHTQYF	TGTGCCAGTAGCCCCGAGGAGGGGAGGCATACGCAGTATTTT